This TCR beta chain was captured by sequencing in a study of T cells in Graves' hyperthyroidism and ophthalmopathy. Amplification targeted TCR beta CDR3 regions from RNA transcripts. During a first-round RT-PCR of the TCR CDR3, the HTBI primer set was used. TCRdb processed the multiplex PCR reads anew with MiXCR; each CDR3 protein has one entry. The data show 410,000 or so distinct CDR3 sequences, roughly 14% seen once. This TCR derives from a man in his late teens or twenties with Graves' ophthalmopathy. The sequencing sample was made of blood.

In DNA form, the CDR3 reads TGTGCCAGCAGTATCGGACTAGCGGGAGAGGGGCAGTTCTTC. This sequence encodes CASSIGLAGEGQFF. The chain uses TRBV6-1 and TRBJ2-1; 13 bases fit TRBD2. V lost 5 bases, J lost 12 bases, and 7 bases stayed unmatched. Germline-derived CDR1 and CDR2 are MNHNS and SASEGT. There are 14 residues in the CDR3.